One and the same sample provided the 14 T cell receptor beta chains below, sequenced in a study of cytomegalovirus exposure and HLA in healthy donors. Both 60 Vbeta primers and 13 Jbeta primers went into the PCR. Some clones are missing from TCRdb's copy, which holds only in-frame ones; the method was immunoSEQ multiplex PCR. This table holds approximately 40,000 clones. The sample was PBMCs. The receptors stem from a human donor in good health.

This chain uses TRBV5-1 with TRBJ1-5; D is possibly TRBD1 (5 bases). Trimming cost V 4 bases and J 2 bases, with 16 bases left between them. The CDR3 sequence is 16 residues long. Germline V gene data show CDR1 as SGHRS and CDR2 as YFSETQ. The CDR3 is CASSPIPGFGNQPQHF. The CDR3 nucleotides are TGCGCCAGCAGCCCCATCCCAGGGTTCGGCAATCAGCCCCAGCATTTT.

The J gene is TRBJ2-4, the V gene TRBV7-2; 9 nucleotides line up with TRBD2. V shed 5 bases and J 4 bases; nucleotides not matched to a gene: 6. Germline CDR1 is SGHTA and CDR2 is FQGNSA. CDR3 size: 15 residues. This CDR3 is CASSPLLAGKNIQYF. For the CDR3, the DNA is TGTGCCAGCAGCCCGCTGCTAGCGGGGAAAAACATTCAGTACTTC.

The chain carries TRBV6-6 and TRBJ2-7; D perhaps matches TRBD1 (6 bases). CDR1 is MNHNY and CDR2 is SVGAGI in the germline V gene (reference sequence). CDR3 size: 14 residues. Trimming removed 5 bases from V and 2 bases from J, with 13 bases in between. The CDR3 sequence is CASSPRQDAYEQYF. The CDR3 region has the DNA TGTGCCAGCAGTCCACGACAGGACGCCTACGAGCAGTACTTC.

The rearrangement uses TRBV9 and TRBJ2-7, with TRBD1 identical over 9 bases. The CDR3 has 14 amino acids. Germline V CDR1 and CDR2: SGDLS, YYNGEE. The J segment lost 7 bases and the V segment lost 3 bases, leaving 8 bases of the junction unmatched. The CDR3 DNA follows: TGTGCCAGCAGCGCGGGACAGGGAATGGGGGAGCAGTACTTC. Translated: CASSAGQGMGEQYF.

The rearrangement links TRBV6-1 to TRBJ2-1, with TRBD2 matching 8 bases. Germline loops: CDR1 MNHNS, CDR2 SASEGT. The CDR3 sequence is 17 residues long. The junction had 7 bases not matched to a gene; V was cut back by 3 bases and J by 0 bases. Written as DNA, the CDR3 is TGTGCCAGCAGTGAGTCCTTACTAGCGGCCTCCTACAATGAGCAGTTCTTC. Residues: CASSESLLAASYNEQFF.

The chain carries TRBV12-5 and TRBJ1-5, with 7 bases aligning to TRBD1. From germline, CDR1 is LGHNT and CDR2 FRNRAP. CDR3 length: 16 residues. Trimming at V came to 6 bases and at J to 0 bases, leaving 8 bases not matched to a gene. In nucleotides, the CDR3 is TGTGCTAGTGGCCCCCGGACAGGCAATAGCAATCAGCCCCAGCATTTT. Translation: CASGPRTGNSNQPQHF.

The chain is built from TRBV7-9 and TRBJ2-4, with D perhaps TRBD2 (5 bases). Germline values: CDR1 SEHNR, CDR2 FQNEAQ (reference sequence). V lost 5 bases, J lost 8 bases, and 10 bases lay in between. The CDR3 spans 12 residues. The CDR3 reads CASSLSGYIQYF. The DNA for the CDR3 is TGTGCCAGCAGCCTCTCGGGGTACATTCAGTACTTC.

V is TRBV6-1 and J is TRBJ2-6, with 7 bases matching TRBD1. Germline V CDR1 and CDR2: MNHNS, SASEGT. The CDR3 totals 17 residues. V lost 3 bases to trimming and J lost 0 bases; unmatched junction nucleotides: 5. CDR3 region: CASSEGQRSSGANVLTF. Here the CDR3 DNA reads TGTGCCAGCAGTGAGGGACAGCGTAGCTCTGGGGCCAACGTCCTGACTTTC.

This chain joins TRBV6-5 and TRBJ1-2, with TRBD1 matching 8 bases. This CDR3 contains 13 residues. Per the germline V gene, CDR1 is MNHEY and CDR2 is SVGAGI. J gave up 4 bases and V 5 bases, and 3 bases lay outside the gene matches. DNA for the CDR3: TGTGCCAGCAGTCCAGGGGGCAGCTATGGCTACACCTTC. Amino acids: CASSPGGSYGYTF.

This chain connects TRBV10-3 to TRBJ2-7; D might be TRBD2 (5 bases). The germline gives CDR1 ENHRY, CDR2 SYGVKD. The V end was cut by 3 bases, the J end by 3 bases, with 9 bases between. The CDR3 is 13 residues long. CDR3 sequence reads: CAISEGRGYEQYF. The CDR3 DNA reads as TGTGCCATCAGTGAAGGCCGGGGCTACGAGCAGTACTTC.

The rearrangement uses TRBV10-3 and TRBJ2-3; 13 bases fit TRBD2. There are 17 residues in the CDR3. Trimming removed 6 bases from V and 3 bases from J; junction bases left unmatched: 9. The germline CDR1 and CDR2 sequences are ENHRY and SYGVKD. The DNA for the CDR3 is TGTGCCATCAGCCCCTACGGACTAGCGGGAGCTACAGATACGCAGTATTTT. Translated: CAISPYGLAGATDTQYF.

The chain employs TRBV19 and TRBJ1-5, with a weak D call TRBD1 (5 bases). The length of the CDR3 is 16 residues. Germline CDR1 and CDR2: LNHDA and SQIVND (reference sequence). The V and J ends lost 2 bases and 3 bases respectively, with 14 bases between them. The CDR3 region has the DNA TGTGCCAGTAGTATAAGGCCGATAGGGGACAATCAGCCCCAGCATTTT. It specifies CASSIRPIGDNQPQHF.

The rearrangement links TRBV28 to TRBJ1-5, with 9 nucleotides matching TRBD1. The V segment lost 5 bases and the J segment 6 bases; nucleotides outside the gene matches: 11. Germline V gives CDR1 MDHEN, CDR2 SYDVKM. This CDR3 contains 16 residues. CDR3 amino acids: CASSTAGTGKGQPQHF. The CDR3 DNA sequence: TGTGCCAGCAGTACCGCCGGGACAGGGAAGGGTCAGCCCCAGCATTTT.

CDR3 sequence (DNA): TGCGCCAGCAGCCCGACAGCTAGCGGTCCCTTTACGGACTACGAGCAGTACTTC. Its translation is CASSPTASGPFTDYEQYF. This chain connects TRBV5-1 to TRBJ2-7, with 7 bases matching TRBD2. Germline CDR1 SGHRS, CDR2 YFSETQ. V shed 4 bases, J shed 3 bases, and the junction held 19 bases outside the gene matches. This CDR3 has 18 amino acids.